Following are 2 T cell receptor beta chains from one sample sequenced in a study of early T cells in non-severe SARS-CoV-2 infection. TCRdb reprocessed the 5' RACE reads with MiXCR, giving one entry per CDR3 protein. The sample has 98,000 or so distinct CDR3 sequences; about 12% are singletons. Sequencing used whole blood. The receptors were sampled from an adult who was a healthcare worker with PCR-confirmed SARS-CoV-2 infection or an uninfected control (not recorded which).

The J gene is TRBJ2-6, the V gene TRBV7-3; D unclear. Trimming left V 6 bases short and J 3 bases short, with 6 bases between. The CDR3 contains 13 residues. The germline V gene encodes CDR1 SGHTA and CDR2 FQGTGA. For the CDR3, the DNA is TGTGCCAGCAGGAGTCTTGGGGCCAACGTCCTGACTTTC. It encodes CASRSLGANVLTF.

This clonotype was recorded only once. One base away lies a much larger clone, so this may be a sequencing read error. This chain uses TRBV11-2 with TRBJ2-7, with 11 bases lining up with TRBD2. Germline CDR1 reads SGHAT; CDR2 reads FQNNGV. The CDR3 sequence is 14 residues long. The CDR3 here is CVSSGTSGSFEQYF. In DNA form, the CDR3 reads TGTGTCAGCAGCGGAACTAGCGGGAGTTTCGAGCAGTACTTC.